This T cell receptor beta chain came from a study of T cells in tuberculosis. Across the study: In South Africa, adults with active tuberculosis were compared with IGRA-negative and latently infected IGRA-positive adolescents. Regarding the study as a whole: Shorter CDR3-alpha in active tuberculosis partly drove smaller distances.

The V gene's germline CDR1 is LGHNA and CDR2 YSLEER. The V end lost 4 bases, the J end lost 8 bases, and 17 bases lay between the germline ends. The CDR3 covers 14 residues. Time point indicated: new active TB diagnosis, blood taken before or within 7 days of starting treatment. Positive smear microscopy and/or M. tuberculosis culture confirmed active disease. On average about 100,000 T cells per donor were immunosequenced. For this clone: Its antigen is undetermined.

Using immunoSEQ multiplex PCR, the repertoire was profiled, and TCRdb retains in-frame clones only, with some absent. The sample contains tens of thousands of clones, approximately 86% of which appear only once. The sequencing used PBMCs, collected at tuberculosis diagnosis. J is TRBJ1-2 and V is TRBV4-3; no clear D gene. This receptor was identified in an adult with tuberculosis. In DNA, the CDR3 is TGCGCCAGCAGCCCCACCCAGGCGAGGGAGGGCTACACCTTC. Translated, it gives CASSPTQAREGYTF.